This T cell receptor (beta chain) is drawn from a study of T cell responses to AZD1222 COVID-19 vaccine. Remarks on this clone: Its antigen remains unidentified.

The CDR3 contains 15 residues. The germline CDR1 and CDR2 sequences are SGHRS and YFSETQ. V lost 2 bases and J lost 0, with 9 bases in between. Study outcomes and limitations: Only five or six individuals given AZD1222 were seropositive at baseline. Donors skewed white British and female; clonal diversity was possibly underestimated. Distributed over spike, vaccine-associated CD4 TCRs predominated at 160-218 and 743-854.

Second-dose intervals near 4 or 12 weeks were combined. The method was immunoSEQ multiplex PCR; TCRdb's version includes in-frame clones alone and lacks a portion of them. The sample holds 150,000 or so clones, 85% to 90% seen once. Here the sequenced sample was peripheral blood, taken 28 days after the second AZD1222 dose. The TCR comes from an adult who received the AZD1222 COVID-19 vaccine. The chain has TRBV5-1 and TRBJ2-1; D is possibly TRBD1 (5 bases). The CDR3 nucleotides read TGCGCCAGCAGCTTAGGTGACAGCTCCTACAATGAGCAGTTCTTC. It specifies CASSLGDSSYNEQFF.